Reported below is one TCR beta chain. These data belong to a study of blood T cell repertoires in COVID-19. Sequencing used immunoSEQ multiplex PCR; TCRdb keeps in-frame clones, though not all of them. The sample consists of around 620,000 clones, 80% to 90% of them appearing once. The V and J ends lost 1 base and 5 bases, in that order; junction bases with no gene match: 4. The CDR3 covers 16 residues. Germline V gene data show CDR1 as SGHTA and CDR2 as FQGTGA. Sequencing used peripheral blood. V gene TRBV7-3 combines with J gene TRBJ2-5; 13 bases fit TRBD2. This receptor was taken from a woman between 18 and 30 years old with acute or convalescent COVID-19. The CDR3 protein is CASSLSTSGGVETQYF. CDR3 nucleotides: TGTGCCAGCAGCTTAAGTACTAGCGGGGGGGTCGAGACCCAGTACTTC.